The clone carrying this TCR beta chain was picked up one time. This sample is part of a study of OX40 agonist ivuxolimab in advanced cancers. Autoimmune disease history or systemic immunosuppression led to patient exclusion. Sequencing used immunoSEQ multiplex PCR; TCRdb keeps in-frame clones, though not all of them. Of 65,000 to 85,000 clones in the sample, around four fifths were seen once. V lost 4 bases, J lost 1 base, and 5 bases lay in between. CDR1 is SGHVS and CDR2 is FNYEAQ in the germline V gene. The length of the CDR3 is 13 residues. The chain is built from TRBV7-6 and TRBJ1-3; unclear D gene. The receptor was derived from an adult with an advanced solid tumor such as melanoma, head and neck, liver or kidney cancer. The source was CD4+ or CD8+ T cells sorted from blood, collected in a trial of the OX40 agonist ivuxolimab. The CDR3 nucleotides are TGTGCCAGCAGCTCCCTATCTGGAAACACCATATATTTT. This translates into CASSSLSGNTIYF.